This record looks at one T cell receptor beta chain sequence and its context. Its target is not known. This sample was included in a study of cytomegalovirus exposure and HLA in healthy donors. Overall study findings and caveats: Later, an analysis found that TCR clusters from the first cohort tended to co-occur in the approximately 130 validation repertoires.

TCRdb's copy holds only in-frame clones and misses some; the assay was immunoSEQ multiplex PCR. The table includes approximately 280,000 clones, over 75% detected once. Germline CDR1 reads SGDLS; CDR2 reads YYNGEE. The length of the CDR3 is 12 residues. Trimming left V 2 bases short and J 12 bases short, with 11 bases between. The sequence derives from a woman under 30 in good health and CMV-seronegative. The sample was PBMCs. The chain couples TRBV9 to TRBJ1-4, with unresolved D. As DNA, the CDR3 is TGTGCCAGCAGCGTTCAGGCCGGGGAACTGTTTTTT. Translating it yields CASSVQAGELFF.